This T cell receptor (beta chain) was sequenced during a study of CD8 T cells in ankylosing spondylitis. V was shortened by 1 base and J by 0 bases, with 11 bases between the two germline ends. The CDR3 is 16 amino acids. Germline V CDR1 and CDR2: SEHNR, FQNEAQ (reference sequence). TCR beta libraries were made by quantitative 5'-RACE with molecular barcodes. TCRdb reprocessed the 5' RACE reads via MiXCR and lists one record per CDR3 protein. In the table there are approximately 540,000 distinct CDR3 sequences, roughly 13% of which are singletons. This clonotype has more than one count but fewer than ten. What it binds is not known. Study-wide findings and caveats: Disease-linked clones reportedly concentrated significantly in matched ankylosing spondylitis synovial fluid. Characteristic, it appeared, of ankylosing spondylitis blood was a TCR beta motif of seven or eight highly homologous variants. Reports of some motif variants in reactive arthritis synovial fluid and blood predate this one.

V usage is TRBV7-9 and J usage is TRBJ2-3, with D perhaps matching TRBD1 (5 bases). This clonotype was sampled from a male donor with ankylosing spondylitis. Sequenced material: blood, either unsorted or a sorted T cell fraction (not recorded which). For the CDR3, the DNA is TGTGCCAGCAGCTTAGGGACATTCCCTAGCACAGATACGCAGTATTTT. Translating gives CASSLGTFPSTDTQYF.